Reported below is one TCR beta chain. This record belongs to a study of blood T cell repertoires in COVID-19. Some clones are missing from TCRdb's copy, which holds only in-frame ones; the method was immunoSEQ multiplex PCR. The table includes about 92,000 clones, 72% detected once. From germline, CDR1 is SGHVS and CDR2 FQNEAQ. V lost 5 bases, J lost 8 bases, and 18 bases lay in between. This CDR3 has 14 amino acids. The source is a woman in her fifties or sixties in a cohort sampled during active or convalescent COVID-19. The specimen was peripheral blood. This rearrangement joins TRBV7-8 to TRBJ1-2; TRBD1 might be the D (5 bases). CDR3 nucleotide sequence: TGTGCCAGCAGCGAGAAAACAGGTCTTTCGGGCTACACCTTC. Protein sequence: CASSEKTGLSGYTF.